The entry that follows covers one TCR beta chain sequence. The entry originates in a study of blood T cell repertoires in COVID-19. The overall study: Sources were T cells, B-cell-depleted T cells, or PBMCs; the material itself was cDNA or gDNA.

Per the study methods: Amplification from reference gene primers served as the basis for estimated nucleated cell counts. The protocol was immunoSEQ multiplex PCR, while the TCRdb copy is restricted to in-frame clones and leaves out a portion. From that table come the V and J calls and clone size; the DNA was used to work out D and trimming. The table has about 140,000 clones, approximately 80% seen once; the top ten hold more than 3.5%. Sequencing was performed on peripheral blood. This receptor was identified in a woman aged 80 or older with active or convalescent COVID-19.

CDR3 nucleotides: TGTGCCTTCGAGACCGGGACAGGGGGCGGATACACTGAAGCTTTCTTT. It translates to CAFETGTGGGYTEAFF. The V and J genes are TRBV30 and TRBJ1-1; 12 nucleotides match TRBD1. In germline, CDR1 is GTSNPN, CDR2 SVGIG (reference sequence). CDR3 size: 16 residues. Losses at the gene ends were 7 bases for V and 3 bases for J; bases not matched to a gene: 12.